Below, 8 T cell receptor beta chains from the same sample are listed, as sequenced in a study of blood T cell repertoires in COVID-19. Assay: immunoSEQ multiplex PCR; the TCRdb copy retains only in-frame clones and omits some. Here the sample spans approximately 210,000 clones, about 90% being singletons. Source material: peripheral blood. The receptors come from a man aged 25 to 40 with acute or convalescent COVID-19.

The chain links TRBV2 to TRBJ2-2; the D gene is possibly TRBD2 (6 bases). Trimming shortened V by 8 bases and J by 3 bases, and 13 bases separated the two germline ends. This CDR3 is 14 amino acids long. Germline CDR1 and CDR2: SNHLY and FYNNEI. DNA of the CDR3: TGTGCCAGCGCAACTAGCTGGGACACCGGGGAGCTGTTTTTT. The encoded protein is CASATSWDTGELFF.

The rearrangement joins TRBV2 to TRBJ1-6, with D possibly being TRBD1 (5 bases). From germline, CDR1 is SNHLY and CDR2 FYNNEI. V shed 2 bases and J shed 8 bases, with 10 bases lying between them. The CDR3 length is 14 residues. This chain's CDR3 is CASSEWTGDSPLHF. The CDR3 coding sequence is TGTGCCAGCAGTGAATGGACGGGGGATTCACCCCTCCACTTT.

The V and J genes are TRBV7-9 and TRBJ2-1; TRBD1 is a possible D gene (6 bases). Trimming stripped 2 bases from V and 9 bases from J, with 14 bases between. The CDR3 sequence is 14 residues long. Germline V CDR1 and CDR2: SEHNR, FQNEAQ (reference sequence). For the CDR3, the DNA is TGTGCCAGCAGCTTACCCACAGGGACGGGTGAGCAGTTCTTC. Its translation is CASSLPTGTGEQFF.

This chain uses TRBV27 with TRBJ1-4, with TRBD1 matching over 9 bases. Per the germline V gene, CDR1 is MNHEY and CDR2 is SMNVEV (reference sequence). This CDR3 spans 15 amino acids. With 4 bases clipped from V and 11 bases from J, the junction kept 11 bases outside the gene matches. This chain's CDR3 is CASSWDRAPQRKLFF. Written as DNA, the CDR3 is TGTGCCAGCAGTTGGGACAGGGCCCCCCAAAGGAAACTGTTTTTT.

The V gene is TRBV20-1, the J gene TRBJ1-4, with unresolved D. The CDR3 extends over 11 amino acids. The V end was cut by 6 bases, the J end by 4 bases, with 6 bases between. From germline, CDR1 is DFQATT and CDR2 SNEGSKA (reference sequence). CDR3 in amino acids: CSAPFNEKLFF. The CDR3 DNA follows: TGCAGTGCCCCCTTTAATGAAAAACTGTTTTTT.

The chain is built from TRBV5-1 and TRBJ2-5; 10 bases match TRBD2. Germline assignment: CDR1 SGHRS and CDR2 YFSETQ. This CDR3 has 16 residues. V was clipped by 3 bases and J by 3 bases; unmatched bases: 8. The CDR3 DNA is TGCGCCAGCAGCTGGGCCGGGACTAGCGCGAAAGAGACCCAGTACTTC. The encoded protein is CASSWAGTSAKETQYF.

The genes are TRBV5-8 and TRBJ1-5; D is uncertain. This CDR3 spans 14 amino acids. Deletions cut 7 bases from V and 3 bases from J, with 14 bases between. CDR1 SGHTS and CDR2 YDEGEE come from the germline V gene. The CDR3 loop reads CASVLSRNNQPQHF. The CDR3 DNA reads as TGTGCCAGCGTCCTAAGCAGGAACAATCAGCCCCAGCATTTT.

The chain joins TRBV14 to TRBJ2-2; possible D gene TRBD1, 6 bases. CDR1 is SGHDN, CDR2 FVKESK, per germline. The CDR3 runs 13 residues. V dropped 4 bases and J dropped 4 bases, with 7 bases sitting between them. The CDR3 is CASSRQVTGELFF. CDR3 DNA sequence: TGTGCCAGCAGCCGACAGGTCACCGGGGAGCTGTTTTTT.